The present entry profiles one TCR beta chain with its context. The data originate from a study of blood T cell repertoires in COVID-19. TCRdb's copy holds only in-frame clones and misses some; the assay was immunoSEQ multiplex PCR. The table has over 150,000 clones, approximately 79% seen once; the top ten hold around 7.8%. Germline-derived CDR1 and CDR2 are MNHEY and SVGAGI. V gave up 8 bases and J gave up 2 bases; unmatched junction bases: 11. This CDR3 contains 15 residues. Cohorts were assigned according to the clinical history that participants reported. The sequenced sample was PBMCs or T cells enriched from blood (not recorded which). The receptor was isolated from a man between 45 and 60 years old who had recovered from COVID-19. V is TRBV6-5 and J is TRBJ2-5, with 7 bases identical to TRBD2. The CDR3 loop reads CASSVFAGVQETQYF. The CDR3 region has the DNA TGTGCCAGCTCCGTCTTCGCGGGGGTGCAAGAGACCCAGTACTTC.